This TCR beta chain was found in a study of blood T cell repertoires in COVID-19. Looking at the study overall: PBMCs, B-cell-depleted T cells, or T cells were the source of the cDNA or gDNA that made up the material.

This clone is a singleton in its sample. As originally analysed: Reference gene primer amplification yielded estimated nucleated cell counts. The repertoire was sequenced with immunoSEQ multiplex PCR; TCRdb's copy has only in-frame clones and lacks some. D and trimming were read from the DNA, whereas the V and J calls and clone size are those reported in that table. The sample has tens of thousands of clones, 91% seen once; the top ten hold about 9%. The CDR3 is 13 amino acids. The germline V gene encodes CDR1 SGHTA and CDR2 FQGNSA. Trimming took 5 bases from V and 3 from J, leaving 10 bases between them.

The TCR was taken from a human donor in a cohort sampled during active COVID-19. The chain links TRBV7-2 to TRBJ1-1; tentatively, D is TRBD1 (6 bases). The sequenced sample consisted of peripheral blood. The CDR3 is CASSLQGYTEAFF. As DNA, the CDR3 is TGTGCCAGCAGCCTACAGGGTTACACTGAAGCTTTCTTT.